The 5 T cell receptor beta chains reported below all come from one sample, sequenced in a study of metastatic and nonmetastatic thyroid tumors. Until they underwent thyroid surgery, no patient had received any treatment. TCRdb re-analyzed the PCR reads through MiXCR. The repertoire consists of 4,000 to 5,000 clones, with 25% to 30% occurring once and the leading ten covering approximately 17%. Sequences were obtained from adjacent normal tissue. The receptors derive from a female donor with papillary thyroid cancer or a benign thyroid nodule (not recorded which). Some clones in this sample may be carry-over from other donors' samples.

This clone appeared a few times. The chain carries TRBV27 and TRBJ1-2; 7 bases match TRBD1. Germline CDR1 is MNHEY and CDR2 is SMNVEV (reference sequence). The CDR3 is made up of 16 amino acids. The V gene end was trimmed by 5 bases and the J gene end by 6 bases; junction bases not matched to a gene: 15. This CDR3 reads CASSDRGQTASNGYTF. CDR3 nucleotide sequence: TGTGCCAGCAGTGATCGGGGACAGACCGCTAGTAATGGCTACACCTTC.

In the case of this clone: A junction boundary mismatches the germline segment, possibly from a read error. The chain links TRBV27 to TRBJ2-1; D might be TRBD1 (5 bases). The germline gives CDR1 MNHEY, CDR2 SMNVEV (reference sequence). This CDR3 has 16 residues. This CDR3 reads CARSSLRGVIYNEQFF. The CDR3 nucleotides read TGTGCCCGCAGTTCGTTAAGGGGCGTGATCTACAATGAGCAGTTCTTT.

The sample holds a few counts of this clone. The rearrangement joins TRBV27 to TRBJ1-6; D is unresolved. Germline V gene data show CDR1 as MNHEY and CDR2 as SMNVEV (reference sequence). The CDR3 is 14 residues long. The V gene lost 4 bases and the J gene lost 3 bases, with 7 bases spanning the gap. CDR3 loop: CASSWSDYNSPLHF. CDR3 bases: TGTGCCAGCAGTTGGTCGGACTATAATTCACCCCTCCACTTT.

J is TRBJ2-7 and V is TRBV5-1; D not certain. Trimming pared 0 bases from V and 4 bases from J, leaving 11 bases between. The CDR3 loop spans 14 amino acids. Per the germline V gene, CDR1 is SGHRS and CDR2 is YFSETQ. CDR3 sequence reads: CASSLDQRWYEQYF. The CDR3 nucleotides are TGCGCCAGCAGCTTGGACCAGCGTTGGTACGAGCAGTACTTC.

As concerns this clone: A read error may account for a junction end that differs from germline. The chain links TRBV11-1 to TRBJ2-2; 11 nucleotides agree with TRBD1. The CDR3 runs 17 residues. Germline assignment: CDR1 SGHAT and CDR2 FQDESV (reference sequence). For the CDR3, the DNA is TGTGCCAGCAGCTTAGGCGGGACAGGGGGGAACACCGGGGAGCTCTTTTTT. It codes for CASSLGGTGGNTGELFF.